The 19 T cell receptor beta chains below come from one sample, sequenced in a study of T cells expressing NK-cell markers. Following a re-call of the 5' RACE reads, TCRdb has one entry per CDR3 protein and lacks DNA. The sample includes under 200,000 distinct CDR3 sequences. The material sequenced was blood T cells: a sorted CD56 or NKG2C T cell subset, CD4+ or CD8+ T cells, or bulk PBMC T cells (not recorded which). Receptors were obtained from a woman aged 18 to 75 in good health.

J is TRBJ1-5 and V is TRBV4-1; checking the TCRdb D call of TRBD1 is not possible without DNA. The length of the CDR3 is 16 residues. CDR1 and CDR2 from the germline V gene are MGHRA and YSYEKL. CDR3 residues: CASSQGVLGDNQPQHF.

This sequence joins TRBV5-1 and TRBJ2-3; absent DNA, TCRdb's TRBD1 call cannot be checked. The CDR3 is 16 amino acids. Germline values: CDR1 SGHRS, CDR2 YFSETQ. CDR3 in amino acids: CASSFDPPPAPDTQYF.

CDR3 loop: CASVISGGTYEQYF. The rearrangement joins TRBV6-5 to TRBJ2-7; TCRdb lists TRBD2, though no DNA is available to test this call. Germline V gene sequence: CDR1 MNHEY, CDR2 SVGAGI. This CDR3 is built from 14 residues.

V usage is TRBV5-1 and J usage is TRBJ1-4; TCRdb's D call of TRBD1 is untestable without DNA. Germline CDR1 is SGHRS and CDR2 is YFSETQ. This CDR3 is 18 amino acids long. The CDR3 sequence is CASSLGAGGTPTNEKLFF.

V is TRBV9 and J is TRBJ2-5. The germline V gene has CDR1 SGDLS and CDR2 YYNGEE. CDR3 length equals 14 residues. CDR3 protein: CASSRDTFQETQYF.

This chain links TRBV7-2 with TRBJ2-7; TCRdb calls TRBD2, which cannot be checked without DNA. Germline-derived CDR1 and CDR2 are SGHTA and FQGNSA. The CDR3 is 14 amino acids. CDR3 sequence reads: CASSQWEGGYEQYF.

The rearrangement uses TRBV10-3 and TRBJ2-2; TCRdb's D gene call, TRBD1, goes unchecked for lack of DNA. The germline V gene encodes CDR1 ENHRY and CDR2 SYGVKD. The CDR3 loop spans 14 amino acids. The CDR3 sequence is CAIKPQGASGELFF.

This chain connects TRBV3-1 to TRBJ1-1; absent DNA, TCRdb's TRBD1 call cannot be checked. There are 14 residues in the CDR3. Germline V gives CDR1 LGHDT, CDR2 YNNKEL (reference sequence). The CDR3 protein is CASSGRDRHTEAFF.

The chain recombines TRBV5-5 with TRBJ2-7. Germline assignment: CDR1 SGHKS and CDR2 YYEKEE (reference sequence). This CDR3 has 15 residues. The CDR3 sequence: CASSLRADRSYEQYF.

This rearrangement joins TRBV20-1 to TRBJ2-5; TCRdb indicates TRBD2, and absent DNA this call remains unverified. CDR1 is DFQATT, CDR2 SNEGSKA, per germline (reference sequence). The CDR3 sequence is 11 residues long. The CDR3 region is CSATEGTTQYF.

This chain joins TRBV12-3 or TRBV12-4 and TRBJ2-7; lacking DNA, the TRBD2 call made by TCRdb goes unchecked. This CDR3 has 17 residues. The CDR3 here is CASSPGTSGSIRYEQYF.

This rearrangement joins TRBV10-3 to TRBJ2-1; TCRdb designates TRBD2, a call that cannot be tested without DNA. This CDR3 is 15 amino acids long. Germline CDR1 ENHRY, CDR2 SYGVKD. The CDR3 reads CAIRIAGGPDNEQFF.

The chain links TRBV5-1 to TRBJ2-7; the D call from TCRdb, TRBD2, cannot be confirmed without DNA. This CDR3 has 16 amino acids. Germline V gene lookup returns CDR1 SGHRS and CDR2 YFSETQ. This chain's CDR3 is CASSLGSSGGGYEQYF.

This CDR3 reads CASSLIQGASETQYF. The V and J genes are TRBV12-3 or TRBV12-4 and TRBJ2-5; TCRdb indicates TRBD1, and absent DNA this call remains unverified. The CDR3 length is 15 residues.

The chain carries TRBV5-1 and TRBJ2-5; TCRdb picks TRBD2, but there is no DNA to check that call. Germline V gene data show CDR1 as SGHRS and CDR2 as YFSETQ. CDR3 length: 16 residues. CDR3 sequence: CASSPTAAGGGETQYF.

This chain connects TRBV2 to TRBJ1-1; there is no DNA to check the TCRdb D call of TRBD1. CDR1 and CDR2 (germline): SNHLY, FYNNEI. The CDR3 extends over 16 amino acids. This chain's CDR3 is CASRAGTGGVLTEAFF.

The rearrangement joins TRBV20-1 to TRBJ1-5. This CDR3 is 14 amino acids long. Looked up from germline, CDR1 is DFQATT and CDR2 is SNEGSKA (reference sequence). CDR3 amino acids: CSASSPISNQPQHF.

The chain employs TRBV9 and TRBJ2-3. The CDR3 loop spans 12 amino acids. Per the germline V gene, CDR1 is SGDLS and CDR2 is YYNGEE. CDR3 region: CASSVARDTQYF.

The CDR3 here is CSAEGQVDTEAFF. The V call is TRBV20-1, the J call TRBJ1-1; TCRdb gives TRBD1 as the D gene, but with no DNA this cannot be confirmed. CDR1 is DFQATT and CDR2 is SNEGSKA in the germline V gene (reference sequence). The CDR3 length is 13 residues.